The rows below give T cell receptor beta chains drawn from one sample of a study of PD-L1 blockade in urothelial cancer. Only in-frame clones appear in the TCRdb table, and some are missing; sequencing was by immunoSEQ multiplex PCR. The table includes tens of thousands of clones, about 90% detected once. Specimen: PBMCs, collected around atezolizumab (anti-PD-L1) treatment. These receptors were obtained from a man in his sixties with urothelial cancer. CDR3s include the opening cysteine and the closing phenylalanine or tryptophan. A D gene is named only where the DNA matches it firmly. Clone size is shown for a subset of rows, as once, few, many or a class of expanded clone.

j_gene: TRBJ2-3
d_gene: TRBD1
v_gene: TRBV2
abundance: once
CDR3nt: TGTGCCAGCAGTGATTGGCAGGGGGCGCAGTATTTT
CDR3aa: CASSDWQGAQYF

j_gene: TRBJ1-1
d_gene: -
v_gene: TRBV19
abundance: -
CDR3nt: TGTGCCAGTAGTATCAGATTGGAGGAAGCTTTCTTT
CDR3aa: CASSIRLEEAFF

j_gene: TRBJ2-7
d_gene: -
v_gene: TRBV5-6
abundance: -
CDR3nt: TGTGCCAGCAGCTTGGGTCAGGTACTAGGGGAGCAGTACTTC
CDR3aa: CASSLGQVLGEQYF

j_gene: TRBJ2-3
d_gene: -
v_gene: TRBV18
abundance: -
CDR3nt: TGTGCCAGCTCACCACCGGGGGCGCGGGCAGATACGCAGTATTTT
CDR3aa: CASSPPGARADTQYF

j_gene: TRBJ2-2
d_gene: -
v_gene: TRBV11-3
abundance: once
CDR3nt: TGTGCCAGCAGCTCCGGACTCCGAACCGGGGAGCTGTTTTTT
CDR3aa: CASSSGLRTGELFF

j_gene: TRBJ2-5
d_gene: TRBD1
v_gene: TRBV19
abundance: -
CDR3nt: TGTGCCAGTAGTATAGATCGGACATCGGGACAGGTGAAGGAGACCCAGTACTTC
CDR3aa: CASSIDRTSGQVKETQYF

j_gene: TRBJ2-1
d_gene: TRBD2
v_gene: TRBV7-3
abundance: -
CDR3nt: TGTGCCAGCAGCTTATGGGGGACTAGCGGCCCAAATGAGCAGTTCTTC
CDR3aa: CASSLWGTSGPNEQFF

j_gene: TRBJ1-5
d_gene: TRBD1
v_gene: TRBV23-1
abundance: -
CDR3nt: TGCGCCAGCAGTCCCATGGCCGGGACAGGGGGTTCTCTTAGCAATCAGCCCCAGCATTTT
CDR3aa: CASSPMAGTGGSLSNQPQHF

j_gene: TRBJ1-2
d_gene: -
v_gene: TRBV18
abundance: -
CDR3nt: TGTGCCAGCTCACTACTGGACAACTCAAAGGGCTATGGCTACACCTTC
CDR3aa: CASSLLDNSKGYGYTF

j_gene: TRBJ2-7
d_gene: TRBD1
v_gene: TRBV30
abundance: -
CDR3nt: TGTGCCTGGAGTGTTGAGTACCCGTTGACGGGACAGGCAATAAACGAGCAGTACTTC
CDR3aa: CAWSVEYPLTGQAINEQYF

j_gene: TRBJ1-5
d_gene: -
v_gene: TRBV6-6
abundance: few
CDR3nt: TGTGCCAGCACCCCCCAGGGTATAGGGCCCCAGCATTTT
CDR3aa: CASTPQGIGPQHF

j_gene: TRBJ1-2
d_gene: TRBD1
v_gene: TRBV19
abundance: -
CDR3nt: TGTGCCAGTAAGGAGGGGGCTCTCGCTGGCTACACCTTC
CDR3aa: CASKEGALAGYTF

j_gene: TRBJ1-5
d_gene: TRBD1
v_gene: TRBV30
abundance: -
CDR3nt: TGTGCCTGGAGTCCCCAGGGGGGCAATCAGCCCCAGCATTTT
CDR3aa: CAWSPQGGNQPQHF

j_gene: TRBJ2-7
d_gene: -
v_gene: TRBV4-2
abundance: -
CDR3nt: TGTGCCAGCAGCCAAGAAGTGGCAGAGCGCGAGCAGTACTTC
CDR3aa: CASSQEVAEREQYF

j_gene: TRBJ1-1
d_gene: TRBD1
v_gene: TRBV18
abundance: once
CDR3nt: TGTGCCAGCTCACCTCTCGGACAGGGCGGAACTGAAGCTTTCTTT
CDR3aa: CASSPLGQGGTEAFF

j_gene: TRBJ1-4
d_gene: TRBD1
v_gene: TRBV27
abundance: -
CDR3nt: TGTGCCAGCAGTTCAGGGGGTACTAATGAAAAACTGTTTTTT
CDR3aa: CASSSGGTNEKLFF

j_gene: TRBJ2-1
d_gene: TRBD2
v_gene: TRBV11-2
abundance: -
CDR3nt: TGTGCCAGCACCTTACTCGGTAGCGGGGGGTACAATGAGCAGTTCTTC
CDR3aa: CASTLLGSGGYNEQFF

j_gene: TRBJ2-7
d_gene: -
v_gene: TRBV21-1
abundance: -
CDR3nt: TGTGCCAGCAGCCCTCGACAGGGCTACGAGCAGTACTTC
CDR3aa: CASSPRQGYEQYF

j_gene: TRBJ2-3
d_gene: TRBD2
v_gene: TRBV5-8
abundance: -
CDR3nt: TGTGCCAGCAGCTTGGCCCGACTAGCGGGGGGTCCCACAGATACGCAGTATTTT
CDR3aa: CASSLARLAGGPTDTQYF